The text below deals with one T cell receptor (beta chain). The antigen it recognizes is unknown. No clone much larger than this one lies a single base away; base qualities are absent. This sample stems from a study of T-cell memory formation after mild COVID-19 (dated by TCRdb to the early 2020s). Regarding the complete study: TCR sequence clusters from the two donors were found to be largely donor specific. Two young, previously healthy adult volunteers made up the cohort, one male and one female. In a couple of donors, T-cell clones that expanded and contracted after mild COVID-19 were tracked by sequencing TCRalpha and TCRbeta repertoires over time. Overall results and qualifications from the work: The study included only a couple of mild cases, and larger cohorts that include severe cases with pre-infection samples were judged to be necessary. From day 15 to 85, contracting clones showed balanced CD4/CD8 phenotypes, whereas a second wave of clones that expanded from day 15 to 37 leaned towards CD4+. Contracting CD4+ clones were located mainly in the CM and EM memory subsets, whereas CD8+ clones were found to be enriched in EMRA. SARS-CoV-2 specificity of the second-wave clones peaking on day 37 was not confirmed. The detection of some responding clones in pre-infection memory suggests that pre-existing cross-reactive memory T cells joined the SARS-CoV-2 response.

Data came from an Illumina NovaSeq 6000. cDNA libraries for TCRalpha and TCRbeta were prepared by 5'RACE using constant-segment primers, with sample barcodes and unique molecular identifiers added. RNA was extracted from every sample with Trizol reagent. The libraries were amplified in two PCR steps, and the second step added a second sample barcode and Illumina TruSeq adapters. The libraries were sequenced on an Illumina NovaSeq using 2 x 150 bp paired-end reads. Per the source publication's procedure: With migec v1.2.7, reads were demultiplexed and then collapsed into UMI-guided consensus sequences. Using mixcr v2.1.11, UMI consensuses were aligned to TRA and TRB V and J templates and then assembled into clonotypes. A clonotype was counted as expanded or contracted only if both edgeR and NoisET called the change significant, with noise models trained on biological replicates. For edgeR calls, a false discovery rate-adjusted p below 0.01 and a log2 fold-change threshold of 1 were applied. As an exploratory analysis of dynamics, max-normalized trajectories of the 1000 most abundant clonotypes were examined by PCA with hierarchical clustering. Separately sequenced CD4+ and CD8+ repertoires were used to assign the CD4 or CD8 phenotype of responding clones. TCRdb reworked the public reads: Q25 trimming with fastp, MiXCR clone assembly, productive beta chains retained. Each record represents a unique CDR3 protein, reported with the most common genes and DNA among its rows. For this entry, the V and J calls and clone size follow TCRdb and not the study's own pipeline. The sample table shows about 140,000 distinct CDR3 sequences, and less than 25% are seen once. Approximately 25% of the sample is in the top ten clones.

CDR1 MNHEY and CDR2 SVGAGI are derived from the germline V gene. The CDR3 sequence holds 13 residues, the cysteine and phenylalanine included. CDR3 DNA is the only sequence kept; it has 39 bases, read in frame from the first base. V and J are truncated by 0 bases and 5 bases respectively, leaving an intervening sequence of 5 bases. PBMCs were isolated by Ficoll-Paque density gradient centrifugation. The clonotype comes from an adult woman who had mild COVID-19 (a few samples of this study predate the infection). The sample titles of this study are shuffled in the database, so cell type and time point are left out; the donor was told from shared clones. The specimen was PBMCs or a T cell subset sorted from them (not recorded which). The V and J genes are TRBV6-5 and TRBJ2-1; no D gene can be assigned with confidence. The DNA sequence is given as TGTGCCAGCAGTTACTCAGGGAACAATGAGCAGTTCTTC. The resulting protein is CASSYSGNNEQFF.